Described below is a single TCR beta chain sequence and its context. The antigen is undetermined. Profiling relied on immunoSEQ multiplex PCR, and the TCRdb table lists in-frame clones only, not all of them. The repertoire holds roughly 520,000 clones, with roughly 95% as singletons. Study donors comprised healthy, HIV-negative adults devoid of recent acute infection or vaccination. The record originates from a study of shared clonotypes between healthy human individuals. Study-level findings and limits: Limitation of the genetic and exposure-history diversity represented came from the few donors.

The CDR3 is 14 amino acids. Germline V gene lookup returns CDR1 SGHRS and CDR2 YFSETQ. V was clipped by 2 bases and J by 3 bases, with 12 bases between them. The material sequenced was naive CD4+ T cells sorted from blood. The subset here: CD45RA+ positively selected. This chain joins TRBV5-1 and TRBJ2-7; D unresolved. The sequence came from a young woman in good health. The CDR3 DNA is TGCGCCAGCAGCTTAATGGACGGTAACTACGAGCAGTACTTC. Translated: CASSLMDGNYEQYF.